The 27 T cell receptor beta chains below come from one sample, sequenced in a study of CD8 T cells in ankylosing spondylitis. TCRdb itself ran the 5' RACE reads through MiXCR, one entry per CDR3 protein. There are fewer than 500,000 distinct CDR3 sequences in the sample; 20% to 25% occur only once, and less than 20% lies in the top ten. General observations from the study: Ankylosing spondylitis blood seemed to carry a telltale TCR beta motif made of fewer than ten highly homologous variants.

These TCRs' antigens remain unknown. The sample comprised blood, either unsorted or a sorted T cell fraction (not recorded which). Receptors originate from a male donor with ankylosing spondylitis.

The rearrangement uses TRBV3-1 and TRBJ2-1; D is possibly TRBD1 or TRBD2 (5 bases each). This CDR3 contains 15 residues. The ends were cut back, 4 bases at V and 3 bases at J, with 13 bases in the middle. Germline-derived CDR1 and CDR2 are LGHDT and YNNKEL (reference sequence). As DNA, the CDR3 is TGTGCCAGCAGCCTTAGGGACGGACGCTACAATGAGCAGTTCTTC. It translates to CASSLRDGRYNEQFF.

This clonotype was detected only a few times. V usage is TRBV25-1 and J usage is TRBJ2-4; 7 positions agree with TRBD1. The CDR3 runs to 15 residues. The V segment lost 5 bases and the J segment 9 bases; nucleotides outside the gene matches: 13. The germline gives CDR1 MGHDK, CDR2 SYGVNS. CDR3 nucleotides: TGTGCCAGCAGTCGCACAGGGGATAATATCATCATTCAGTACTTC. Amino acid sequence: CASSRTGDNIIIQYF.

This clonotype was detected a few times. J is TRBJ2-2 and V is TRBV7-6; 10 positions agree with TRBD2. Germline V gene data show CDR1 as SGHVS and CDR2 as FNYEAQ. The CDR3 extends over 15 amino acids. V gave up 4 bases and J gave up 8 bases; unmatched junction bases: 7. The CDR3 sequence is CASSSPSGRGGELFF. The CDR3 region has the DNA TGTGCCAGCAGCTCCCCTAGCGGGAGAGGGGGGGAGCTGTTTTTT. The variable domain in full, with the rest retrieved from reference TRBV7-6 and TRBJ2-2, is GAGVSQSPRYKVTKRGQDVALRCDPISGHVSLYWYRQALGQGPEFLTYFNYEAQQDKSGLPNDRFSAERPEGSISTLTIQRTEQRDSAMYRCASSSPSGRGGELFFGEGSRLTVL.

This clonotype has a handful of counts. V and J are TRBV5-1 and TRBJ2-1; D is perhaps TRBD1 or TRBD2 (6 bases each). V was clipped by 0 bases and J by 4 bases, with 14 bases between them. The CDR3 runs 16 residues. Germline-derived CDR1 and CDR2 are SGHRS and YFSETQ. The CDR3 DNA reads as TGCGCCAGCAGCTTGGGTCGGGGGCCCCAATACAATGAGCAGTTCTTC. Encoded protein: CASSLGRGPQYNEQFF. Filled out from reference TRBV5-1 and TRBJ2-1, the complete variable domain reads KAGVTQTPRYLIKTRGQQVTLSCSPISGHRSVSWYQQTPGQGLQFLFEYFSETQRNKGNFPGRFSGRQFSNSRSEMNVSTLELGDSALYLCASSLGRGPQYNEQFFGPGTRLTVL.

This clonotype has just a few counts. This chain connects TRBV5-1 to TRBJ2-3, with D perhaps matching TRBD2 (6 bases). CDR1 SGHRS and CDR2 YFSETQ come from the germline V gene. The CDR3 runs to 16 residues. The V and J ends lost 0 bases and 1 base respectively, with 12 bases between them. CDR3 in DNA: TGCGCCAGCAGCTTGGCCGGGGGTTGGGGCACAGATACGCAGTATTTT. Protein sequence: CASSLAGGWGTDTQYF.

On this clonotype itself: An end of the junction differs from the germline gene, which may be a read error. The chain recombines TRBV7-7 with TRBJ2-2, with 12 bases aligning to TRBD2. Germline CDR1 is SSHAT and CDR2 is FNYEAQ (reference sequence). The CDR3 spans 15 residues. The CDR3 DNA is TGTGCTAGCAGCCAGCGGACTAGCGGGAAAGAGGAGCTGTTTTTT. Translation gives CASSQRTSGKEELFF.

V is TRBV29-1 and J is TRBJ2-5; no clear D gene. The CDR3 has 13 amino acids. The V gene lost 7 bases and the J gene lost 2 bases, with 14 bases spanning the gap. The germline CDR1 and CDR2 sequences are SQVTM and ANQGSEA. CDR3 loop: CSAEIQSQETQYF. In DNA, the CDR3 is TGCAGCGCTGAGATCCAGTCACAAGAGACCCAGTACTTC.

This clonotype was detected a few times. The chain carries TRBV24-1 and TRBJ2-3; TRBD2 might be the D (6 bases). The germline V gene encodes CDR1 KGHDR and CDR2 SFDVKD. The CDR3 has 17 residues. Trimming cost V 2 bases and J 0 bases, with 14 bases left between them. The CDR3 here is CATSDSDGRTSTDTQYF. CDR3 sequence (DNA): TGTGCCACCAGTGATTCCGACGGGAGAACTAGCACAGATACGCAGTATTTT.

This clonotype has only one observation. The chain carries TRBV20-1 and TRBJ2-2, with 9 bases matching TRBD2. CDR3 length equals 14 residues. Trimming cost V 2 bases and J 6 bases; bases outside gene matches: 4. Germline V gene sequence: CDR1 DFQATT, CDR2 SNEGSKA (reference sequence). The DNA for the CDR3 is TGCAGTGCTAGAACAGCGGGAGGCGCCGGGGAGCTGTTTTTT. Its translation is CSARTAGGAGELFF.

The chain carries TRBV10-3 and TRBJ2-2; 11 positions agree with TRBD2. J was trimmed by 1 base and V by 10 bases; bases with no gene match: 11. CDR1 is ENHRY and CDR2 is SYGVKD in the germline V gene. The CDR3 covers 17 residues. Here the CDR3 DNA reads TGTGCCACCACAGGGATAGGGACTAGCGGGAACACCGGGGAGCTGTTTTTT. As protein: CATTGIGTSGNTGELFF.

This sequence joins TRBV18 and TRBJ2-3; TRBD2 matches 7 bases. Unmatched junction bases numbered 16, after V lost 4 bases and J lost 6 bases. Looked up from germline, CDR1 is KGHSH and CDR2 is LQKENI. This CDR3 has 17 residues. This CDR3 reads CASSLLPLSGLADTQYF. The CDR3 region has the DNA TGTGCCAGCTCACTCCTGCCCCTTAGCGGGTTAGCCGATACGCAGTATTTT.

Only a few counts were recorded for this clonotype. The chain employs TRBV12-3 or TRBV12-4 and TRBJ2-2; D ambiguous. Trimming shortened V by 2 bases and J by 5 bases, and 12 bases separated the two germline ends. This CDR3 contains 15 residues. Written as DNA, the CDR3 is TGTGCCAGCAGTTTACGACCCCTGGGTACCGGGGAGCTGTTTTTT. Encoded protein: CASSLRPLGTGELFF.

The genes are TRBV15 and TRBJ2-3; 10 bases agree with TRBD2. The germline gives CDR1 LNHNV, CDR2 YYDKDF (reference sequence). V lost 0 bases to trimming and J lost 1 base; unmatched junction nucleotides: 7. This CDR3 has 18 amino acids. DNA for the CDR3: TGTGCCACCAGCAGAGATCTGGGGAGCGGGAGGGGCACAGATACGCAGTATTTT. It codes for CATSRDLGSGRGTDTQYF.

This clonotype was observed a handful of times. V and J are TRBV15 and TRBJ2-7; a weak D match, TRBD1 (6 bases). Germline lookup yields CDR1 LNHNV and CDR2 YYDKDF (reference sequence). There are 17 residues in the CDR3. The V end was cut by 0 bases, the J end by 0 bases, with 15 bases between. The CDR3 loop reads CATSRERRQVFSYEQYF. As DNA, the CDR3 is TGTGCCACCAGCAGAGAGCGACGACAGGTTTTCTCCTACGAGCAGTACTTC.

This clonotype appeared a few times. The J gene is TRBJ2-1, the V gene TRBV15; 12 bases line up with TRBD2. The V gene end was trimmed by 4 bases and the J gene end by 7 bases; junction bases not matched to a gene: 8. CDR3 length: 16 residues. CDR1 is LNHNV and CDR2 is YYDKDF in the germline V gene (reference sequence). This CDR3 is CATSILRTSGNNEQFF. The CDR3, as DNA: TGTGCCACCAGCATCCTGAGGACTAGCGGGAATAATGAGCAGTTCTTC.

The V gene is TRBV20-1, the J gene TRBJ1-1; D might be TRBD1 (6 bases). Germline V gives CDR1 DFQATT, CDR2 SNEGSKA (reference sequence). The CDR3 extends over 15 amino acids. V was clipped by 5 bases and J by 0 bases, with 16 bases between them. The CDR3 reads CSASDTGLMNTEAFF. Here the CDR3 DNA reads TGCAGTGCTTCCGACACAGGGCTAATGAACACTGAAGCTTTCTTT.

This clonotype came up a few times. The chain links TRBV21-1 to TRBJ2-1; the table calls TRBD1, which could not be checked here. TRBV21-1 is a pseudogene. The CDR3 loop spans 11 amino acids. CDR3 nucleotide sequence: TGTGCCAAACTCAACGTTGGACAGAGGTTCTTC. Its protein is CAKLNVGQRFF.

This chain uses TRBV7-2 with TRBJ1-5, with 7 bases lining up with TRBD1. This CDR3 is 15 amino acids long. Germline trimming cut 3 bases from V and 7 bases from J; bases unmatched to any gene: 9. Looked up from germline, CDR1 is SGHTA and CDR2 is FQGNSA. The CDR3 DNA is TGTGCCAGCAGCTTTCAGGGGGTAACGAACCAGCCCCAGCATTTT. Its protein is CASSFQGVTNQPQHF.

Many counts were recorded for this clonotype. This chain's CDR3 is CSARDQSSFSYEQYF. In DNA, the CDR3 is TGCAGTGCTAGAGATCAGTCCTCCTTCTCCTACGAGCAGTACTTC. The chain recombines TRBV20-1 with TRBJ2-7; D is unclear. Trimming removed 0 bases at V and 0 bases at J, with 12 bases between. This CDR3 spans 15 amino acids. The germline V gene has CDR1 DFQATT and CDR2 SNEGSKA (reference sequence).

The chain carries TRBV5-1 and TRBJ2-7; no firm D call. Germline V gives CDR1 SGHRS, CDR2 YFSETQ. The CDR3 spans 14 residues. V was shortened by 0 bases and J by 3 bases, with 10 bases between the two germline ends. The CDR3 bases are TGCGCCAGCAGCTTGGGGCCCCCCATCTACGAGCAGTACTTC. Translation: CASSLGPPIYEQYF.

This clonotype was observed a few times. The J gene is TRBJ2-5, the V gene TRBV12-3 or TRBV12-4; weak D call: TRBD2 (6 bases). CDR3 length: 13 amino acids. Trimming removed 3 bases from V and 5 bases from J, with 10 bases in between. CDR3 protein: CASSLPGVETQYF. DNA of the CDR3: TGTGCCAGCAGTTTGCCGGGGGTGGAGACCCAGTACTTC.

The chain employs TRBV24-1 and TRBJ1-5; D gene unclear. Per the germline V gene, CDR1 is KGHDR and CDR2 is SFDVKD. The CDR3 has 15 residues. Trimming removed 4 bases from V and 5 bases from J, with 14 bases in between. The CDR3 DNA follows: TGTGCCACCAGTGACGGTATTACAAAATATCAGCCCCAGCATTTT. Protein sequence: CATSDGITKYQPQHF.

This clonotype came up once. The J gene is TRBJ1-3, the V gene TRBV5-8; no clear D. The CDR3 sequence is 15 residues long. Germline CDR1 and CDR2: SGHTS and YDEGEE. The germline V and J ends were trimmed by 4 bases and 0 bases, with 11 bases remaining between them. DNA for the CDR3: TGTGCCAGCAGCCCACGGACCTTCTCTGGAAACACCATATATTTT. It is translated as CASSPRTFSGNTIYF.

This chain joins TRBV29-1 and TRBJ2-7, with 9 nucleotides matching TRBD1. The ends lost 7 bases at V and 0 bases at J; junction bases unmatched: 4. The CDR3 runs to 13 residues. Per germline, CDR1 SQVTM and CDR2 ANQGSEA. DNA for the CDR3: TGCAGCGCCCGACAGGGGGTCTCCTACGAGCAGTACTTC. This codes for CSARQGVSYEQYF.

V gene TRBV19 combines with J gene TRBJ2-1; no clear D gene. CDR1 is LNHDA, CDR2 SQIVND, per germline (reference sequence). V shed 5 bases and J shed 6 bases, with 14 bases lying between them. The CDR3 is 14 residues long. The CDR3 reads CASSRAVGSNEQFF. In DNA form, the CDR3 reads TGTGCCAGTAGTCGGGCGGTAGGGTCCAATGAGCAGTTCTTC.

The table lists this clonotype with many counts. The genes are TRBV12-5 and TRBJ2-1; D call uncertain. V lost 7 bases to trimming and J lost 4 bases, with 5 bases between them. The CDR3 is 11 amino acids. Per germline, CDR1 LGHNT and CDR2 FRNRAP. The CDR3 here is CASAQYNEQFF. DNA of the CDR3: TGTGCTAGTGCCCAATACAATGAGCAGTTCTTC.

The chain links TRBV12-3 or TRBV12-4 to TRBJ1-6, with TRBD1 as a possible D gene (6 bases). Trimming pared 3 bases from V and 8 bases from J, leaving 11 bases between. The length of the CDR3 is 14 residues. The CDR3 DNA reads TGTGCCAGCAGTTTTAATAACAGGGATTCACCCCTCCACTTT. Translated, it gives CASSFNNRDSPLHF.